This T cell receptor beta chain originates from a study of cytomegalovirus exposure and HLA in healthy donors. The PCR made use of 60 Vbeta and 13 Jbeta primers. The protocol was immunoSEQ multiplex PCR, while the TCRdb copy is restricted to in-frame clones and leaves out a portion. The sample lists 85,000 to 120,000 clones, roughly 74% occurring once. Germline V gene data show CDR1 as MGHRA and CDR2 as YSYEKL. The CDR3 totals 15 residues. V lost 3 bases to trimming and J lost 3 bases, with 15 bases between them. The sample was PBMCs. The TCR originated in a middle-aged man in good health and CMV-seronegative. V usage is TRBV4-1 and J usage is TRBJ2-7, with D possibly matching TRBD2 (6 bases). The chain's CDR3 is CASSQGRGLSYEQYF. In nucleotides, the CDR3 is TGCGCCAGCAGCCAGGGGAGAGGACTAAGCTACGAGCAGTACTTC.